This entry lists 12 T cell receptor beta chains sequenced from one sample in a study of blood T cells in healthy people across ages. Next came a second PCR, run for about 7 to 12 cycles, which used a sample-barcoded 5' primer along with a J-beta primer mix. Each CDR3 protein is one row after TCRdb ran MiXCR on the 5' RACE reads. Of roughly 1.7 million distinct CDR3 sequences listed, around 36% are singletons. Sequenced sample: blood. The receptors originated from a woman aged 25 to 39 in good health.

Only a few counts were recorded for this clonotype. The V gene is TRBV11-1, the J gene TRBJ2-1, with 9 bases that match TRBD1. J was trimmed by 0 bases and V by 1 base; bases with no gene match: 19. Germline-derived CDR1 and CDR2 are SGHAT and FQDESV (reference sequence). The CDR3 loop spans 22 amino acids. The CDR3 region has the DNA TGTGCCAGCAGCTTAGTTTACCGGCATATCGGGACAGGGAAAATCTCCTACAATGAGCAGTTCTTC. This translates into CASSLVYRHIGTGKISYNEQFF.

Worth noting for this clonotype: A much larger clone lies a single base off, so this may be a read error. This rearrangement joins TRBV2 to TRBJ2-7, with TRBD1 identical over 7 bases. Germline V CDR1 and CDR2: SNHLY, FYNNEI. The CDR3 is 13 residues long. The CDR3 region has the DNA TGTGCCGGCAGGGAGACAGGGCCCTACGAGCAGTACTTC. Protein: CAGRETGPYEQYF. Supplemented by reference TRBV2 and TRBJ2-7, the full variable domain reads EPEVTQTPSHQVTQMGQEVILRCVPISNHLYFYWYRQILGQKVEFLVSFYNNEISEKSEIFDDQFSVERPDGSNFTLKIRSTKLEDSAMYFCAGRETGPYEQYFGPGTRLTVT.

This chain uses TRBV7-2 with TRBJ2-1; 8 bases are shared with TRBD2. CDR1 and CDR2 from the germline V gene are SGHTA and FQGNSA. There are 17 residues in the CDR3. V dropped 2 bases and J dropped 3; count of bases not matched to a gene: 9. CDR3 protein: CASSLFAAGVSYNEQFF. The CDR3 DNA reads TGTGCCAGCAGCTTATTCGCAGCGGGAGTAAGCTACAATGAGCAGTTCTTC.

The V and J genes are TRBV29-1 and TRBJ2-3, with D perhaps TRBD1 or TRBD2 (5 bases each). The CDR3 is 15 residues long. The germline gives CDR1 SQVTM, CDR2 ANQGSEA. Trimming took off 6 bases at V and 3 bases at J, with 19 bases between the two ends. The CDR3 DNA reads as TGCAGCGTAGTATCCGGGGCTAGCACGACAGATACGCAGTATTTT. Translating gives CSVVSGASTTDTQYF.

This chain uses TRBV30 with TRBJ1-2; TRBD1 aligns across 9 bases. The V gene's germline CDR1 is GTSNPN and CDR2 SVGIG (reference sequence). J lost 4 bases, V lost 1 base, and 7 bases had no gene match. The CDR3 sequence is 15 residues long. As DNA, the CDR3 is TGTGCCTGGAGTGCCATGATGACAGGGGGCTATGGCTACACCTTC. Translated: CAWSAMMTGGYGYTF.

Many counts were recorded for this clonotype. The chain joins TRBV5-1 to TRBJ2-3; D is possibly TRBD1 or TRBD2 (5 bases each). This CDR3 spans 14 amino acids. V lost 0 bases, J lost 1 base, and 6 bases lay in between. CDR1 is SGHRS and CDR2 is YFSETQ in the germline V gene. The CDR3 DNA follows: TGCGCCAGCAGCTTGGGGGACGGCACAGATACGCAGTATTTT. Its protein product is CASSLGDGTDTQYF.

This chain joins TRBV7-2 and TRBJ2-3, with 7 bases aligning to TRBD2. Germline CDR1 SGHTA, CDR2 FQGNSA. The trim removed 5 bases at V and 1 base at J, leaving 6 bases unmatched. The CDR3 extends over 15 amino acids. CDR3 DNA: TGTGCCAGCAGCCCTGAGAGCGGGGGCACAGATACGCAGTATTTT. This gives the protein CASSPESGGTDTQYF.

This clonotype was detected ten times or more. The CDR3 sequence: CSARGSGGTDTQYF. The CDR3 DNA sequence: TGCAGTGCTAGAGGAAGCGGGGGCACAGATACGCAGTATTTT. The chain combines TRBV20-1 with TRBJ2-3, with TRBD2 matching 7 bases. CDR1 and CDR2 from the germline V gene are DFQATT and SNEGSKA (reference sequence). Unmatched junction bases numbered 2, after V lost 1 base and J lost 1 base. The CDR3 consists of 14 residues.

In this sample, this clonotype turned up a few times. The chain is built from TRBV12-3 or TRBV12-4 and TRBJ2-1; 10 bases align to TRBD2. The CDR3 is 12 amino acids. V lost 10 bases to trimming and J lost 12 bases; unmatched junction nucleotides: 9. CDR3: CATRSGRLAQFF. Here the CDR3 DNA reads TGTGCCACACGTAGCGGGAGGTTGGCGCAGTTCTTC.

This clonotype was seen a handful of times. The chain has TRBV20-1 and TRBJ2-7; 10 nucleotides align to TRBD2. With 3 bases clipped from V and 4 bases from J, the junction kept 15 bases outside the gene matches. Germline V CDR1 and CDR2: DFQATT, SNEGSKA (reference sequence). The CDR3 is made up of 17 amino acids. In DNA form, the CDR3 reads TGCAGTGCTAGGGAACAGGGTAGCCTAGCGGGGGAGTACGAGCAGTACTTC. Amino acid sequence: CSAREQGSLAGEYEQYF.

This clonotype has only a few counts. The gene calls are TRBV18 and TRBJ2-7; 8 bases map to TRBD2. CDR3 size: 16 residues. CDR1 is KGHSH and CDR2 is LQKENI in the germline V gene. V was pared by 5 bases and J by 0 bases, with 9 bases of the junction left unmatched. CDR3 in amino acids: CASSFDLAGGSYEQYF. CDR3 sequence (DNA): TGTGCCAGCTCATTCGACTTGGCGGGGGGCTCCTACGAGCAGTACTTC.

V usage is TRBV7-9 and J usage is TRBJ1-1, with 8 bases identical to TRBD1. The CDR3 has 13 amino acids. V lost 5 bases, J lost 8 bases, and 7 bases stayed unmatched. Germline values: CDR1 SEHNR, CDR2 FQNEAQ (reference sequence). CDR3 sequence: CASSLQGAREAFF. DNA of the CDR3: TGTGCCAGCAGCCTTCAGGGGGCTAGAGAAGCTTTCTTT.